The rows below give T cell receptor beta chains drawn from one sample of a study of blood T cells in healthy people across ages. TCRdb re-analysed the 5' RACE reads in MiXCR, keeping a single row per CDR3 protein. Of about 930,000 distinct CDR3 sequences in the sample, approximately 32% were seen once. These data are also associated with another study on T cells of mothers and their children.

The source material was blood. The receptor set was obtained from a woman aged 40 to 50 in good health. CDR3s include the opening cysteine and the closing phenylalanine or tryptophan. Each record gives: clone size, D gene, J gene, CDR3 length, V gene, CDR3 protein, CDR3 DNA. A D gene is named only where the DNA matches it firmly. The size field is filled for only some rows; it gives once, few, many or a size class.

.	.	TRBJ1-5	16	TRBV5-1	CASSLLPPDNGQPQHF	TGCGCCAGCAGCTTACTCCCGCCGGACAACGGACAGCCCCAGCATTTT
many	TRBD1	TRBJ2-7	15	TRBV4-1	CASSHGTGGAYEQYF	TGCGCCAGCAGCCACGGGACAGGAGGGGCCTACGAGCAGTACTTC
many	.	TRBJ1-6	14	TRBV29-1	CSIRSGSLNSPLHF	TGCAGCATTCGTTCAGGTTCCCTGAATTCACCCCTCCACTTT
few	.	TRBJ2-4	15	TRBV20-1	CSAPRSTGAKNIQYF	TGCAGTGCCCCTCGGTCTACCGGGGCCAAAAACATTCAGTACTTC
.	.	TRBJ2-1	15	TRBV20-1	CSASAGFLGNNEQFF	TGCAGTGCTAGTGCGGGTTTCCTAGGAAACAATGAGCAGTTCTTC
many	TRBD1	TRBJ2-3	14	TRBV29-1	CSVDRTGVSGTQYF	TGCAGCGTTGACCGGACAGGTGTATCTGGTACGCAGTATTTT
.	.	TRBJ2-5	12	TRBV5-1	CASSRYYETQYF	TGCGCCAGCAGTAGGTACTATGAGACCCAGTACTTC
few	.	TRBJ2-1	16	TRBV13	CASSFRPRQAYNEQFF	TGTGCCAGCAGCTTCAGGCCGAGGCAAGCCTACAATGAGCAGTTCTTC
many	.	TRBJ2-5	14	TRBV7-7	CASSLAMSWETQYF	TGTGCTAGCAGCTTAGCGATGAGTTGGGAGACCCAGTACTTC
few	.	TRBJ1-5	15	TRBV27	CASSFLPAFNQPQHF	TGTGCCAGCAGTTTCCTGCCAGCCTTCAATCAGCCCCAGCATTTT
many	TRBD1	TRBJ2-7	16	TRBV6-6	CASSYSLGQVSYEQYF	TGTGCCAGCAGTTACTCCCTGGGACAGGTTTCCTACGAGCAGTACTTC
many	.	TRBJ2-5	14	TRBV2	CASTGQGTQETQYF	TGTGCCAGCACCGGGCAGGGCACCCAAGAGACCCAGTACTTC
.	.	TRBJ1-2	13	TRBV5-1	CASSFSEPYGYTF	TGCGCCAGCAGTTTTTCGGAGCCCTATGGCTACACCTTC
few	.	TRBJ2-5	17	TRBV6-5	CASSSPLTGAYQETQYF	TGTGCCAGCAGTTCCCCATTGACAGGAGCGTACCAAGAGACCCAGTACTTC
few	TRBD2	TRBJ2-1	15	TRBV9	CASSVEIGGADEQFF	TGTGCCAGCAGCGTAGAGATCGGGGGGGCCGATGAGCAGTTCTTC
.	TRBD1	TRBJ1-1	14	TRBV6-1	CASSAYDRGTEAFF	TGTGCCAGCAGTGCCTACGACAGGGGTACTGAAGCTTTCTTT
.	.	TRBJ1-2	14	TRBV7-9	CASRGDPSNYGYTF	TGTGCCAGCAGGGGCGACCCGAGCAACTATGGCTACACCTTC
.	TRBD2	TRBJ2-3	14	TRBV20-1	CSARKLAGEDTQYF	TGCAGTGCTAGAAAATTAGCGGGGGAAGATACGCAGTATTTT
.	.	TRBJ2-1	15	TRBV7-3	CASSLMAGTYNEQFF	TGTGCCAGCAGCTTAATGGCGGGGACCTACAATGAGCAGTTCTTC
.	.	TRBJ2-5	15	TRBV7-2	CASSPDWTEWWTQYF	TGTGCCAGCAGTCCGGATTGGACAGAGTGGTGGACCCAGTACTTC
.	.	TRBJ2-1	12	TRBV4-1	CASSQYISEQFF	TGCGCCAGCAGCCAATACATAAGTGAGCAGTTCTTC
many	.	TRBJ2-1	15	TRBV5-1	CASRLGGSSYNEQFF	TGCGCCAGCCGCCTTGGGGGGAGCTCCTACAATGAGCAGTTCTTC
.	TRBD1	TRBJ2-3	15	TRBV12-3/TRBV12-4	CASSIQQRGPDTQYF	TGTGCCAGCAGTATACAACAGAGGGGGCCAGATACGCAGTATTTT